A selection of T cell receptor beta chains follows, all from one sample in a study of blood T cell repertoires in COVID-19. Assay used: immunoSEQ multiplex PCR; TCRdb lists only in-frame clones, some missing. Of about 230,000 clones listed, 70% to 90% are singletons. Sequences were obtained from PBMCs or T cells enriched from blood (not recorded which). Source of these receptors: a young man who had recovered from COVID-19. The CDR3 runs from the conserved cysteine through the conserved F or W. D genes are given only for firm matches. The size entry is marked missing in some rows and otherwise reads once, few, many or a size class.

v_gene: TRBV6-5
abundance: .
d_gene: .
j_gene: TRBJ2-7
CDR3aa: CASKGDRTYEQYF
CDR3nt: TGTGCCAGCAAGGGGGATAGGACCTACGAGCAGTACTTC

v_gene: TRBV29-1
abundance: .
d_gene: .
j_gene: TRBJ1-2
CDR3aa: CSVGGTLTNGYTF
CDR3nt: TGCAGCGTTGGAGGGACACTCACTAATGGCTACACCTTC

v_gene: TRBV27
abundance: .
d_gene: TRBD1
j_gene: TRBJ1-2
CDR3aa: CASSPPHRQGPGYTF
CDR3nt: TGTGCCAGCAGCCCTCCCCATCGACAGGGGCCTGGCTACACCTTC

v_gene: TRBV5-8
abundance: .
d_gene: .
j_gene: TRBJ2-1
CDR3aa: CASSSGQYNEQFF
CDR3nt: TGTGCCAGCAGCTCAGGACAGTACAATGAGCAGTTCTTC

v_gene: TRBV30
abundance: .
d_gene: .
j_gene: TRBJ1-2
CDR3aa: CAWTQKFGGPHCF
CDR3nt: TGTGCCTGGACCCAAAAGTTCGGGGGACCCCACTGCTTC

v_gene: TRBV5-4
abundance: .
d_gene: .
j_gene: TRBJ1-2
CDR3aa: CASSLQTSNYGYTF
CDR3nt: TGTGCCAGCAGTCTCCAGACTTCTAACTATGGCTACACCTTC

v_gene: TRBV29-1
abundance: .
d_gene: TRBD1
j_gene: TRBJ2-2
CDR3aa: CSVKFGTETGELFF
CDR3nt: TGCAGCGTGAAGTTTGGGACAGAGACCGGGGAGCTGTTTTTT

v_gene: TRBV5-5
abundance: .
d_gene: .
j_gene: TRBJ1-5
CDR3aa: CASSTERFSNQPQHF
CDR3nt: TGTGCCAGCAGTACCGAGAGGTTTAGCAATCAGCCCCAGCATTTT

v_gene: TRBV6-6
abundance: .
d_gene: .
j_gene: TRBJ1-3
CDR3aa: CASTNRGGAGNTIYF
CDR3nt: TGTGCCAGCACCAACCGGGGAGGGGCTGGAAACACCATATATTTT

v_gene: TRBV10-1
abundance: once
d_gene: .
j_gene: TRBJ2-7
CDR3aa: CASRGSGSYEQYF
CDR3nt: TGCGCCAGCAGGGGTTCGGGGTCCTACGAGCAGTACTTC

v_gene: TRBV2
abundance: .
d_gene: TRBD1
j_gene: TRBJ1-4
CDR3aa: CASTPGQGLLTATNEKLFF
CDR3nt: TGTGCCAGTACACCGGGACAGGGATTACTTACTGCAACTAATGAAAAACTGTTTTTT

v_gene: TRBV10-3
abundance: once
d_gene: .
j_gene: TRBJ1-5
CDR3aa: CAIGNGLQPQHF
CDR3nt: TGTGCCATCGGGAACGGACTCCAGCCCCAGCATTTT

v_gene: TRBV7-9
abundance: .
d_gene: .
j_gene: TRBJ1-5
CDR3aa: CASSAGDQPQHF
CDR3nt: TGTGCCAGCAGCGCAGGGGATCAGCCCCAGCATTTT

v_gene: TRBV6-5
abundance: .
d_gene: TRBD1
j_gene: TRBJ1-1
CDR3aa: CASSRGTGDTEAFF
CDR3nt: TGTGCCAGCAGCCGAGGGACAGGGGATACTGAAGCTTTCTTT

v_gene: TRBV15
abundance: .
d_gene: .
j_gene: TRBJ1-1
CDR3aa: CATTVRGGPRNTEAFF
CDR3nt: TGTGCCACCACTGTTCGGGGGGGACCGCGGAACACTGAAGCTTTCTTT